These T cell receptor beta chains were read from a single sample in a study of regulatory T cells in long-lasting Graves disease. TCRdb re-derived calls from the multiplex PCR reads in MiXCR, one entry per CDR3 protein. In the table there are about 610,000 distinct CDR3 sequences, about 16% of which are singletons. This same sample was also taken into another study, of T cells in Graves' hyperthyroidism and ophthalmopathy.

The sample consisted of peripheral blood mononuclear cells (PBMCs), taken at new diagnosis, from a patient treated with antithyroid drugs. The origin of the receptors is a man aged 18 to 30 with Graves disease. The CDR3 runs from the conserved cysteine through the conserved F or W. The D gene is left open where the match is weak. Expanded clones are given a class, and other clones once, few, many or no size at all.

clone_size j_call d_call v_call cdr3_aa cdr3_nt
many TRBJ2-7 TRBD2 TRBV11-2 CASSLGTSASEQYF TGTGCCAGCAGCTTAGGGACTAGCGCTTCCGAGCAGTACTTC
few TRBJ2-1 TRBD2 TRBV19 CASSITSGIYNEQFF TGTGCCAGTAGTATAACTAGCGGGATTTACAATGAGCAGTTCTTC
NA TRBJ2-1 TRBD2 TRBV9 CASSGGTSAYNEQFF TGTGCCAGCAGCGGGGGGACTAGCGCATACAATGAGCAGTTCTTC
many TRBJ2-7 NA TRBV28 CASSFSGEVREQYF TGTGCCAGCAGTTTCTCGGGAGAGGTCCGCGAGCAGTACTTC
few TRBJ2-3 NA TRBV29-1 CSPRAADTQYF TGCAGCCCCAGGGCCGCAGATACGCAGTATTTT
few TRBJ1-3 NA TRBV20-1 CRETSGNTIYF TGCAGGGAGACCTCTGGAAACACCATATATTTT
many TRBJ2-7 NA TRBV6-1 CASSPKRYEQYF TGTGCCAGCAGCCCGAAGCGCTACGAGCAGTACTTC
once TRBJ2-7 TRBD1 TRBV4-1 CASSQGQATYEQYF TGCGCCAGCAGCCAGGGACAGGCGACGTACGAGCAGTACTTC
NA TRBJ2-1 NA TRBV14 CASSQGGWGTNEQFF TGTGCCAGCAGCCAAGGGGGGTGGGGAACCAATGAGCAGTTCTTC
NA TRBJ2-5 NA TRBV4-1 CASSQVAHQETQYF TGCGCCAGCAGCCAAGTAGCCCACCAAGAGACCCAGTACTTC
many TRBJ2-2 NA TRBV27 CASSQPGGGELFF TGTGCCAGCAGTCAACCCGGTGGGGGGGAGCTGTTTTTT
few TRBJ2-3 NA TRBV14 CASSPRWGGAFSDTQYF TGTGCCAGCAGCCCTCGCTGGGGTGGAGCGTTTTCAGATACGCAGTATTTT
many TRBJ2-7 NA TRBV11-2 CASRQQGWDHEQYF TGTGCCAGCAGACAACAGGGATGGGACCACGAGCAGTACTTC
NA TRBJ2-7 NA TRBV5-1 CASIETSSYEQYF TGCGCCAGCATAGAAACGTCCTCCTACGAGCAGTACTTC
few TRBJ2-1 NA TRBV7-9 CATSETGTYNEQFF TGTGCCACCTCAGAGACAGGAACCTACAATGAGCAGTTCTTC
few TRBJ2-1 NA TRBV3-1 CASSQRSRVDNEQFF TGTGCCAGCAGCCAACGAAGCCGAGTCGACAATGAGCAGTTCTTC
NA TRBJ2-1 TRBD2 TRBV9 CASSVGLAGAGEQFF TGTGCCAGCAGCGTAGGGCTAGCGGGAGCCGGGGAGCAGTTCTTC
many TRBJ2-7 NA TRBV27 CAITIMGGSDEQYF TGTGCCATTACAATAATGGGGGGTTCGGACGAGCAGTACTTC
many TRBJ2-3 NA TRBV13 CASSYPLAPDTQYF TGTGCCAGCAGCTACCCCCTGGCACCGGATACGCAGTATTTT
NA TRBJ2-2 TRBD2 TRBV3-1 CASTPRMTSGRQELFF TGTGCCAGCACCCCAAGAATGACTAGCGGGAGGCAGGAGCTGTTTTTT
few TRBJ1-5 TRBD1 TRBV5-1 CASSPQGADSNQPQHF TGCGCCAGCAGTCCGCAGGGGGCCGATAGCAATCAGCCCCAGCATTTT
few TRBJ1-1 TRBD1 TRBV5-6 CASRLLGQGSWMNTEAFF TGTGCCAGCAGACTTTTGGGACAGGGGTCCTGGATGAACACTGAAGCTTTCTTT
NA TRBJ1-4 TRBD1 TRBV19 CASSDRWNEKLFF TGTGCCAGTTCGGACAGGTGGAACGAAAAACTGTTTTTT